The sample holds a few counts of the clone carrying this T cell receptor beta chain. Antigen unknown. Unique molecular identifiers were built into the TCRbeta library. Each CDR3 protein gets one entry after TCRdb re-called the PCR reads with MiXCR. The sample holds roughly 310,000 distinct CDR3 sequences, approximately 23% seen once. This record belongs to a study of T-cell reconstitution after alpha-beta-depleted transplantation in children. The study's findings and limits: After one year, T-cell counts and TCRbeta diversity mostly came from new T cells. Two months or so post-transplant, alpha-beta T cells reportedly derived from several hundred expanded graft clones. From surviving recipient T cells and thymic progenitors came the high day-60 TCRbeta diversity observed in some patients.

This CDR3 contains 14 residues. CDR1 and CDR2 (germline): SGHRS, YFSETQ. Trimming cost V 3 bases and J 3 bases, with 13 bases left between them. This specimen consisted of PBMCs, mostly from graft donor cells, obtained 180 days after TCRalphabeta/CD19-depleted stem cell transplant. This clonotype originated in a male patient under 18 who had a stem cell transplant for acute lymphoblastic leukemia, so the T cells may come from the graft donor. The chain links TRBV5-1 to TRBJ2-7; perhaps TRBD2 as D (5 bases). CDR3 protein: CASSSRTGGYEQYF. DNA of the CDR3: TGCGCCAGCAGCTCCCGGACTGGAGGCTACGAGCAGTACTTC.